The 13 T cell receptor beta chains below come from one sample, sequenced in a study of T cells after yellow fever vaccination. TCRdb ran MiXCR on the 5' RACE reads and lists one entry per CDR3 protein. The sample has a few hundred thousand distinct CDR3 sequences, 3.5% to 4.5% seen once. This material consisted of PBMCs, taken 15 days after the yellow fever booster vaccination. The source of these receptors is a man between 18 and 29 years old who received the YFV17D yellow fever vaccine.

A few counts support this clonotype. The chain uses TRBV3-1 and TRBJ2-4; TRBD1 might be the D (6 bases). The length of the CDR3 is 16 residues. Germline CDR1 reads LGHDT; CDR2 reads YNNKEL (reference sequence). V shed 5 bases and J shed 1 base, with 15 bases lying between them. CDR3 in DNA: TGTGCCAGCAGCTCCCGGACAGCTGGGGCCAAAAACATTCAGTACTTC. As protein: CASSSRTAGAKNIQYF.

This clonotype has a count of ten or more. The chain combines TRBV5-1 with TRBJ2-3; a weak D match, TRBD1 (6 bases). There are 14 residues in the CDR3. Germline V lookup: CDR1 SGHRS, CDR2 YFSETQ. Trimming left V 0 bases short and J 4 bases short, with 9 bases between. CDR3 in DNA: TGCGCCAGCAGCTTGGCGCCAGGGGCAGATACGCAGTATTTT. This gives the protein CASSLAPGADTQYF.

The table lists this clonotype with a few counts. The chain links TRBV18 to TRBJ2-1, with TRBD1 matching 7 bases. The germline CDR1 and CDR2 sequences are KGHSH and LQKENI. V gave up 4 bases and J gave up 1 base; unmatched junction bases: 7. The CDR3 totals 16 residues. The CDR3 nucleotides read TGTGCCAGCTCACTCAGAGAGGGGGCGTCCTACAATGAGCAGTTCTTC. Its translation: CASSLREGASYNEQFF.

The table lists this clonotype with many counts. V and J are TRBV6-5 and TRBJ2-1; 13 bases map to TRBD2. V shed 6 bases and J 7 bases; nucleotides not matched to a gene: 9. The V gene's germline CDR1 is MNHEY and CDR2 SVGAGI. CDR3 length equals 16 residues. CDR3 DNA sequence: TGTGCCAGCAGAATGGGACTAGCGGGGCTCTGGAATGAGCAGTTCTTC. This codes for CASRMGLAGLWNEQFF.

In this sample, this clonotype turned up a few times. The chain joins TRBV5-4 to TRBJ2-7; 8 nucleotides agree with TRBD1. V lost 4 bases, J lost 3 bases, and 3 bases stayed unmatched. Germline loops: CDR1 SGHNT, CDR2 YYREEE (reference sequence). CDR3 size: 13 residues. CDR3 DNA sequence: TGTGCCAGCAGCCGGACAGGGAACTACGAGCAGTACGTC. This encodes CASSRTGNYEQYV.

This clonotype appeared many times. The genes are TRBV5-1 and TRBJ1-1; possible D gene TRBD1, 5 bases. The V gene lost 4 bases and the J gene lost 3 bases, with 10 bases spanning the gap. The CDR3 is made up of 13 amino acids. The germline V gene has CDR1 SGHRS and CDR2 YFSETQ. CDR3: CASSGGEYTEAFF. The CDR3 DNA sequence: TGCGCCAGCAGCGGAGGGGAGTACACTGAAGCTTTCTTT.

This clonotype was observed a handful of times. This chain uses TRBV6-2 or TRBV6-3 with TRBJ2-3; tentatively, D is TRBD2 (5 bases). The CDR3 sequence is 15 residues long. The germline V and J ends were trimmed by 0 bases and 7 bases, with 14 bases remaining between them. Germline values: CDR1 MNHEY, CDR2 SVGEGT. The DNA for the CDR3 is TGTGCCAGCAGTTACTCTAGCGACCCAACCAATACGCAGTATTTT. Translation: CASSYSSDPTNTQYF.

This clonotype was recorded at least ten times. This chain connects TRBV5-1 to TRBJ2-5; no definite D call. V was trimmed by 2 bases and J by 3 bases, leaving 8 bases between them. This CDR3 is 13 amino acids long. CDR1 is SGHRS and CDR2 is YFSETQ in the germline V gene. CDR3 loop: CASSFGSEETQYF. The CDR3 DNA reads TGCGCCAGCAGCTTCGGCAGCGAAGAGACCCAGTACTTC.

The rearrangement uses TRBV5-1 and TRBJ2-1; no clear D gene. The length of the CDR3 is 12 residues. Germline CDR1 SGHRS, CDR2 YFSETQ. V shed 6 bases and J shed 8 bases, with 12 bases lying between them. CDR3 residues: CASTLSAHEQFF. The CDR3 DNA follows: TGCGCCAGCACCCTATCAGCCCATGAGCAGTTCTTC.

The chain recombines TRBV2 with TRBJ2-5, with no clear D. V was trimmed by 7 bases and J by 2 bases, leaving 11 bases between them. The germline gives CDR1 SNHLY, CDR2 FYNNEI. The CDR3 has 13 residues. The CDR3 sequence is CASIGRIQETQYF. The CDR3 nucleotides read TGTGCCAGCATCGGGCGGATTCAAGAGACCCAGTACTTC.

This clonotype was seen a handful of times. The rearrangement uses TRBV7-8 and TRBJ2-5; D may be TRBD2 (5 bases). V shed 10 bases and J shed 2 bases, with 14 bases lying between them. Germline CDR1 reads SGHVS; CDR2 reads FQNEAQ. CDR3 size: 13 residues. The CDR3 sequence: CANSVAGQETQYF. The DNA for the CDR3 is TGTGCCAACTCGGTGGCGGGTCAAGAGACCCAGTACTTC.

The chain links TRBV5-5 to TRBJ2-5; perhaps TRBD1 as D (6 bases). The CDR3 covers 15 residues. V shed 2 bases and J shed 1 base, with 12 bases lying between them. Germline CDR1 and CDR2: SGHKS and YYEKEE (reference sequence). CDR3 amino acids: CASSLADRRQETQYF. In DNA, the CDR3 is TGTGCCAGCAGCTTAGCGGACAGACGCCAAGAGACCCAGTACTTC.

This clonotype was seen a few times. The rearrangement joins TRBV4-2 to TRBJ1-2; TRBD1 is a possible D gene (5 bases). The CDR3 sequence is 13 residues long. V lost 3 bases and J lost 3, with 8 bases in between. In germline, CDR1 is LGHNA, CDR2 YNFKEQ. The CDR3 region is CASSHGGHYGYTF. CDR3 DNA sequence: TGTGCCAGCAGCCATGGGGGACACTATGGCTACACCTTC.